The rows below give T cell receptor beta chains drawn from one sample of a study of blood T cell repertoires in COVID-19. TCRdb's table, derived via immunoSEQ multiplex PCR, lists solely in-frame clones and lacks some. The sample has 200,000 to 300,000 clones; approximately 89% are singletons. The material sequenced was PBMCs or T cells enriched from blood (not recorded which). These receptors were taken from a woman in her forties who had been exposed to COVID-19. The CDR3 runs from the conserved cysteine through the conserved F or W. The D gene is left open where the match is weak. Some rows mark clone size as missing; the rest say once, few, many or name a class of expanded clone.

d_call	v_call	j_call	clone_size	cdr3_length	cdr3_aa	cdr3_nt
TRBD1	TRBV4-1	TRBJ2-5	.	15	CASSQVDRGLETQYF	TGCGCCAGCAGCCAAGTAGACAGGGGGCTAGAGACCCAGTACTTC
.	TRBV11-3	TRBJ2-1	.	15	CASSSDRSSYNEQFF	TGTGCCAGCAGTTCCGACAGGAGCTCCTACAATGAGCAGTTCTTC
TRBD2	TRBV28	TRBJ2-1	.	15	CASNRASGRANEQFF	TGTGCCAGCAATAGAGCCAGCGGGAGGGCCAATGAGCAGTTCTTC
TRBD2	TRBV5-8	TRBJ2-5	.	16	CASSGGLAGTQETQYF	TGTGCCAGCAGCGGGGGACTAGCGGGGACCCAAGAGACCCAGTACTTC
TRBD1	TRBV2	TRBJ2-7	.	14	CASALGTGAYEQYF	TGTGCCAGCGCCCTTGGGACAGGGGCCTACGAGCAGTACTTC
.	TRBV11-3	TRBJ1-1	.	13	CASSPTGNTEAFF	TGTGCCAGCAGCCCCACGGGGAACACTGAAGCTTTCTTT
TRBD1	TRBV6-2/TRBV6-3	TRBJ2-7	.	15	CASSYFGQATYEQYF	TGTGCCAGCAGTTACTTCGGACAGGCCACCTACGAGCAGTACTTC
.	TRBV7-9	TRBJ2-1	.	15	CASSSAAREHNEQFF	TGTGCCAGCAGCTCCGCGGCCCGGGAACACAATGAGCAGTTCTTC
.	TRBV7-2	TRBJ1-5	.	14	CASSSRGGHQPQHF	TGTGCCAGCAGCTCCCGGGGGGGCCACCAGCCCCAGCATTTT
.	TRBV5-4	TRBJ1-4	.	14	CASSLRQSNEKLFF	TGTGCCAGCAGCTTAAGACAGAGTAATGAAAAACTGTTTTTT
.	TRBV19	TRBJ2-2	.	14	CASTTRENTGELFF	TGTGCCAGTACTACCAGGGAGAACACCGGGGAGCTGTTTTTT
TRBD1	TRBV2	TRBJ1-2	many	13	CASRADRDYGYTF	TGTGCCAGCAGAGCGGACAGGGATTATGGCTACACCTTC
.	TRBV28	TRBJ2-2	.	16	CASSLSTGRNTGELFF	TGTGCCAGCAGTTTATCCACAGGGAGGAACACCGGGGAGCTGTTTTTT
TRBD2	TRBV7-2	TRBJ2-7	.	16	CASSLGRASGTYEQYF	TGTGCCAGCAGCTTAGGTAGGGCTAGCGGGACTTACGAGCAGTACTTC
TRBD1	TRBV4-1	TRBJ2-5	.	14	CASRQTGSKETQYF	TGCGCCAGCAGACAGACAGGGAGTAAGGAGACCCAGTACTTC
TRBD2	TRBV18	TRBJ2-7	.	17	CASSPGTSGGAMHEQYF	TGTGCCAGCTCACCCGGGACTAGCGGGGGGGCCATGCACGAGCAGTACTTC
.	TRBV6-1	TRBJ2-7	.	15	CASSEAPGGTYEQYF	TGTGCCAGCAGTGAAGCCCCAGGGGGGACCTACGAGCAGTACTTC
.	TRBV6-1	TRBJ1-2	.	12	CASSEATYGYTF	TGTGCCAGCAGTGAAGCGACTTATGGCTACACCTTC
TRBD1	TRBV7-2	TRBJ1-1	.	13	CASSTDRETEAFF	TGTGCCAGCAGCACGGACAGGGAGACTGAAGCTTTCTTT
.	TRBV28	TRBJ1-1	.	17	CASRRPRMTGPNTEAFF	TGTGCCAGCAGGCGACCACGAATGACAGGACCGAACACTGAAGCTTTCTTT
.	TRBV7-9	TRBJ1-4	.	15	CASSSREIENEKLFF	TGTGCCAGCAGCTCTCGGGAAATCGAGAATGAAAAACTGTTTTTT
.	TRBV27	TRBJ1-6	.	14	CASSYLRGSSPLHF	TGTGCCAGCAGTTACCTAAGGGGGAGTTCACCCCTCCACTTT
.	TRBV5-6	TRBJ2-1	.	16	CASSLVGGSSYNEQFF	TGTGCCAGCAGCTTGGTCGGGGGTAGCTCCTACAATGAGCAGTTCTTC
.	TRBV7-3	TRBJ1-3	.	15	CASSWDGSTGNTIYF	TGTGCCAGCAGCTGGGACGGGAGTACTGGAAACACCATATATTTT
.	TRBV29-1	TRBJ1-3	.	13	CSAQTLVANTIYF	TGCAGCGCCCAGACACTAGTGGCAAACACCATATATTTT
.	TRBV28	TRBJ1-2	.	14	CASSLWGGAGGYTF	TGTGCCAGCAGTCTCTGGGGGGGGGCAGGCGGCTACACCTTC
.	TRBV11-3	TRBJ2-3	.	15	CASSRIERGTDTQYF	TGTGCCAGCAGCCGTATAGAACGTGGCACAGATACGCAGTATTTT
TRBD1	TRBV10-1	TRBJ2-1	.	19	CASSESYSQGADSYNEQFF	TGCGCCAGCAGTGAGTCATATAGCCAGGGGGCGGACTCCTACAATGAGCAGTTCTTC